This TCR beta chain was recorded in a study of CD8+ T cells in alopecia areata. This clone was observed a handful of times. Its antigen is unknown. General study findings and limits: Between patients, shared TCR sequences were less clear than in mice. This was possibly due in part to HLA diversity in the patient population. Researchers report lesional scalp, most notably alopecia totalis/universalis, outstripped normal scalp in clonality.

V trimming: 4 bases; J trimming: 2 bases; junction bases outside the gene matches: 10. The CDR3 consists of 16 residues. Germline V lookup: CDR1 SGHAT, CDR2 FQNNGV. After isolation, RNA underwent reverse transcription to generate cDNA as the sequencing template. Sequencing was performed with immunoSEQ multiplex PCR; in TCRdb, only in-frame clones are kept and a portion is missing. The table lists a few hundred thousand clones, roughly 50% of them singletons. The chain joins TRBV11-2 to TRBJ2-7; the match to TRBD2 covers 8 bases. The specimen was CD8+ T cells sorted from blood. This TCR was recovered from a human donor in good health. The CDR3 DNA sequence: TGTGCCAGCAGCTCGTGGGGTAGCGGGGTAACCTACGAGCAGTACTTC. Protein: CASSSWGSGVTYEQYF.